This paragraph reports one T cell receptor (beta chain). TCRdb re-called the RT-PCR reads through MiXCR, storing one row per CDR3 protein. The table shows 650,000 to 800,000 distinct CDR3 sequences, with 11% to 15% occurring only once. The origin of this receptor is a female donor in good health, serving as a healthy control. The sequencing sample was made of memory CD4+ T cells from blood.

The CDR3 region is CASSAKVPEAFF. The CDR3 DNA is TGTGCCAGCTCAGCGAAGGTCCCCGAAGCTTTCTTT. V gene TRBV19 combines with J gene TRBJ1-1, with D unclear. The CDR3 sequence is 12 residues long. Germline V gene data show CDR1 as LNHDA and CDR2 as SQIVND (reference sequence). Trimming pared 9 bases from V and 8 bases from J, leaving 16 bases between.